The source of this T cell receptor (beta chain) is a study of T-cell reconstitution after alpha-beta-depleted transplantation in children (dated by TCRdb to the mid-2010s). In the study overall: Using TCR repertoire profiling, the study followed T-cell immune reconstitution in a quantitative way in children after TCRalphabeta/CD19-depleted allogeneic hematopoietic cell transplantation. Broad study findings and their caveats: Apparently early alphabetaT-cell count recovery about two months after transplant reportedly relied on only several hundred rapidly expanded clones derived from non-depleted graft cells. In some patients, high TCRbeta diversity at day 60 was attributed to recipient T cells and intrathymic progenitors that had survived conditioning. Over subsequent months, a decline in hyperexpanded clone frequencies was noted, and after one year, T-cell counts and TCRbeta diversity were mostly ascribed to newly produced T cells.

Relative to germline, V is 7 bases shorter and J is 2 bases shorter, with 12 bases between their ends. From the cysteine up to the phenylalanine, the CDR3 has a length of 14 residues. The CDR3 DNA has 42 bases and is translated from base 1. Library creation used PCR. Sequencer: Illumina HiSeq 2500. TCR libraries were prepared with molecular barcoding, using unique molecular identifiers to normalize TCRbeta repertoire quantification. The public reads were reanalyzed by TCRdb: fastp trimming at Q25, MiXCR alignment, in-frame beta chains only. Duplicate CDR3 protein sequences are folded into a single record with the most common DNA and genes. The sample table records some 290,000 distinct CDR3 sequences; 20% to 30% of these occur just once. The ten most abundant clones make up approximately 11% of the sample. With respect to this clonotype: It lacks a known antigen. The input lacks base qualities; no much larger clone sits a single base away.

In light of the paper, this sample's treatment or condition label describes: allogeneic hematopoietic cell transplantation with graft depleted of TCRalphabeta T cells and CD19 B cells. TCRalphabeta/CD19-depleted allogeneic hematopoietic cell grafts were given to the transplant recipients, all of whom were children. The rearrangement combines TRBV12-3 or TRBV12-4 with TRBJ1-5; confidence is insufficient to name the D gene. Sample: PBMCs, mostly from graft donor cells, taken 180 days after TCRalphabeta/CD19-depleted stem cell transplant. This TCR was recovered from a male patient aged 10 to 17 who had a stem cell transplant for acute lymphoblastic leukemia, so the T cells may come from the graft donor. The sequence in DNA is TGTGCCAGCACCGCCCGACGGGGCAATCAGCCCCAGCATTTT. It specifies CASTARRGNQPQHF.